Below are 17 T cell receptor beta chains sequenced from a single sample in a study of blood T cell repertoires in COVID-19. The protocol was immunoSEQ multiplex PCR, while the TCRdb copy is restricted to in-frame clones and leaves out a portion. The data hold 240,000 or so clones, with 86% observed a single time. Specimen: peripheral blood. The receptors were gathered from an elderly man with acute or convalescent COVID-19.

The J gene is TRBJ1-2, the V gene TRBV6-6; no firm D call. Germline V CDR1 and CDR2: MNHNY, SVGAGI (reference sequence). The CDR3 has 13 residues. V was cut by 10 bases and J by 2 bases, with 14 bases left in between. The chain's CDR3 is CATRENSNYGYTF. The CDR3 nucleotides read TGTGCCACACGGGAGAACAGCAACTATGGCTACACCTTC.

The chain joins TRBV2 to TRBJ1-4; D call uncertain. CDR3 length equals 17 residues. Between the trimmed V and J ends, which lost 6 bases and 6 bases, there was a span of 23 bases. Germline lookup yields CDR1 SNHLY and CDR2 FYNNEI. In DNA form, the CDR3 reads TGTGCCAGCAGGGAGACCGGGTCCGGGAGTCTTTATGAAAAACTGTTTTTT. It is translated as CASRETGSGSLYEKLFF.

This chain connects TRBV19 to TRBJ1-4, with D possibly TRBD1 on 5 matching bases. Germline CDR1 and CDR2: LNHDA and SQIVND (reference sequence). The CDR3 contains 14 residues. Trimming shortened V by 5 bases and J by 8 bases, and 15 bases separated the two germline ends. The CDR3: CASSSTRGAEKLFF. CDR3 DNA: TGTGCCAGTAGTTCTACAAGGGGCGCAGAAAAACTGTTTTTT.

This chain links TRBV11-3 with TRBJ2-7; D is perhaps TRBD1 (5 bases). Germline V gene lookup returns CDR1 SGHNT and CDR2 YENEEA. The V end lost 5 bases, the J end lost 3 bases, and 11 bases lay between the germline ends. This CDR3 is 13 amino acids long. CDR3 sequence reads: CASSLRVNYEQYF. The CDR3 DNA reads TGTGCCAGCAGCCTCAGGGTCAACTACGAGCAGTACTTC.

This chain connects TRBV5-1 to TRBJ2-5; 7 positions agree with TRBD2. Germline CDR1 and CDR2: SGHRS and YFSETQ. With V trimmed by 0 bases and J by 9 bases, 2 bases remained unmatched. The CDR3 has 12 amino acids. The CDR3 region is CASSLGGLPQYF. CDR3 coding DNA: TGCGCCAGCAGCTTGGGGGGACTACCCCAGTACTTC.

Note on this clone: Other DNA sequences of this sample code for an identical CDR3. This chain uses TRBV5-1 with TRBJ1-2; TRBD1 agrees at 9 bases. The CDR3 runs to 14 residues. CDR1 and CDR2 from the germline V gene are SGHRS and YFSETQ. V gave up 4 bases and J gave up 4 bases; unmatched junction bases: 5. In DNA, the CDR3 is TGCGCCAGCAGCCCCGGGACAGGGACCTATGGCTACACCTTC. This codes for CASSPGTGTYGYTF.

The rearrangement uses TRBV29-1 and TRBJ2-2, with 7 bases that match TRBD2. CDR3 length: 11 amino acids. Unmatched junction bases numbered 0, after V lost 6 bases and J lost 5 bases. The germline CDR1 and CDR2 sequences are SQVTM and ANQGSEA. The CDR3 coding sequence is TGCAGCGTGGGGGGGACCGGGGAGCTGTTTTTT. It encodes CSVGGTGELFF.

The chain has TRBV6-5 and TRBJ2-1, with TRBD2 matching 7 bases. The junction had 6 bases not matched to a gene; V was cut back by 6 bases and J by 4 bases. Germline CDR1 and CDR2: MNHEY and SVGAGI. CDR3 length: 14 residues. For the CDR3, the DNA is TGTGCCAGCAGACTCGGGAGGTCTTACAATGAGCAGTTCTTC. It yields the protein CASRLGRSYNEQFF.

The V call is TRBV19, the J call TRBJ1-5; 8 bases match TRBD1. V dropped 5 bases and J dropped 7; count of bases not matched to a gene: 7. The germline CDR1 and CDR2 sequences are LNHDA and SQIVND (reference sequence). The CDR3 length is 14 residues. The CDR3 coding sequence is TGTGCCAGTAGTCTAGGACAGGGAGGACAGCCCCAGCATTTT. It codes for CASSLGQGGQPQHF.

The chain couples TRBV25-1 to TRBJ1-5; D is perhaps TRBD1 (5 bases). CDR3 length equals 17 residues. With 0 bases removed from V and 0 bases from J, the gap between germline ends came to 12 bases. The V gene's germline CDR1 is MGHDK and CDR2 SYGVNS. The CDR3 DNA reads as TGTGCCAGCAGTGAATACTACTTAAGGGGTAGCAATCAGCCCCAGCATTTT. Its translation: CASSEYYLRGSNQPQHF. The full variable domain, in which reference TRBV25-1 and TRBJ1-5 provide the parts outside the CDR3, is EADIYQTPRYLVIGTGKKITLECSQTMGHDKMYWYQQDPGMELHLIHYSYGVNSTEKGDLSSESTVSRIRTEHFPLTLESARPSHTSQYLCASSEYYLRGSNQPQHFGDGTRLSIL.

The chain has TRBV19 and TRBJ1-3, with 8 bases aligning to TRBD1. CDR1 LNHDA and CDR2 SQIVND come from the germline V gene (reference sequence). This CDR3 is built from 14 residues. Losses at the gene ends were 7 bases for V and 4 bases for J; bases not matched to a gene: 6. The CDR3 sequence is CASTDRGSGNTIYF. CDR3 sequence (DNA): TGTGCCAGTACTGACAGGGGATCCGGAAACACCATATATTTT. Supplemented by reference TRBV19 and TRBJ1-3, the full variable domain reads DGGITQSPKYLFRKEGQNVTLSCEQNLNHDAMYWYRQDPGQGLRLIYYSQIVNDFQKGDIAEGYSVSREKKESFPLTVTSAQKNPTAFYLCASTDRGSGNTIYFGEGSWLTVV.

The J gene is TRBJ1-5, the V gene TRBV19; 7 bases map to TRBD1. V trimming: 7 bases; J trimming: 2 bases; junction bases outside the gene matches: 2. The germline CDR1 and CDR2 sequences are LNHDA and SQIVND (reference sequence). The CDR3 is made up of 13 amino acids. The CDR3 region has the DNA TGTGCCAGTAATCAGGGGGGCAATCAGCCCCAGCATTTT. It yields the protein CASNQGGNQPQHF.

The chain links TRBV3-1 (or the pseudogene TRBV3-2) to TRBJ1-1; D unresolved. Between the trimmed V and J ends, which lost 3 bases and 6 bases, there was a span of 17 bases. The CDR3 totals 15 residues. Germline V lookup: CDR1 LGHDT, CDR2 YNNKEL (reference sequence). The CDR3 protein is CASSHEPGARPEAFF. DNA of the CDR3: TGTGCCAGCAGCCACGAACCGGGAGCCCGCCCTGAAGCTTTCTTT.

The chain links TRBV6-5 to TRBJ1-5; TRBD1 matches at 10 bases. The germline CDR1 and CDR2 sequences are MNHEY and SVGAGI. Trimming took 6 bases from V and 3 from J; bases not matched to a gene: 5. CDR3 length: 15 amino acids. The CDR3 DNA sequence: TGTGCCAGCAGCCGACAGGGGGCCGACAATCAGCCCCAGCATTTT. This sequence encodes CASSRQGADNQPQHF.

This clone was observed a handful of times. The chain combines TRBV28 with TRBJ1-2; D uncertain. The germline V gene has CDR1 MDHEN and CDR2 SYDVKM. Trimming removed 5 bases at V and 8 bases at J, with 18 bases between. CDR3 size: 14 residues. CDR3 protein: CASSTHPGSGGYTF. CDR3 nucleotides: TGTGCCAGCAGTACCCATCCGGGTTCCGGGGGCTACACCTTC.

The chain has TRBV6-5 and TRBJ1-1; a possible D gene is TRBD1 (5 bases). Germline V gene lookup returns CDR1 MNHEY and CDR2 SVGAGI. CDR3 length: 15 residues. V was shortened by 2 bases and J by 1 base, with 11 bases between the two germline ends. The DNA of the CDR3 is TGTGCCAGCAGTTACCGCCCCACAGGGAACACTGAAGCTTTCTTT. Amino acids: CASSYRPTGNTEAFF.

Regarding this clone: Other nucleotide sequences in the sample specify the same CDR3. V usage is TRBV10-3 and J usage is TRBJ1-5; D gene uncertain. The V gene's germline CDR1 is ENHRY and CDR2 SYGVKD. The CDR3 has 13 amino acids. The V and J ends lost 3 bases and 4 bases respectively, with 7 bases between them. The DNA for the CDR3 is TGTGCCATCAGTGACAGTTCAAATCAGCCCCAGCATTTT. This translates into CAISDSSNQPQHF.